These 17 T cell receptor beta chains originate from one sample sequenced in a study of shared clonotypes between healthy human individuals. The naive CD8 fraction comprised CD45RO-negative cells positively selected for CCR7 and excluded terminally differentiated effector memory CD45RA+ cells. Generated by immunoSEQ multiplex PCR, the TCRdb table keeps only in-frame clones and is missing some. The sample holds around 600,000 clones; 95% to 98% are singletons and the top ten take 0.3%. The sequencing input was naive CD8+ T cells sorted from blood. The receptors derive from a man aged 25-45 years in good health.

The chain employs TRBV10-3 and TRBJ2-1, with D perhaps TRBD2 (6 bases). The CDR3 length is 16 residues. Germline CDR1 is ENHRY and CDR2 is SYGVKD. The V and J ends lost 2 bases and 4 bases respectively, with 15 bases between them. The CDR3 DNA reads as TGTGCCATCAGTGAGGATCTTGTGGAGGGGTACAATGAGCAGTTCTTC. Translated, it gives CAISEDLVEGYNEQFF.

The chain carries TRBV30 and TRBJ1-5, with D unresolved. Germline lookup yields CDR1 GTSNPN and CDR2 SVGIG (reference sequence). Trimming removed 3 bases at V and 5 bases at J, with 11 bases between. The CDR3 totals 13 residues. DNA of the CDR3: TGTGCCTGGAGCGTAGGCGATCATCAGCCCCAGCATTTT. Its protein is CAWSVGDHQPQHF.

This clone was detected once. The chain combines TRBV11-1 with TRBJ2-7, with D hard to call. Between the trimmed V and J ends, which lost 2 bases and 2 bases, there was a span of 7 bases. This CDR3 has 13 amino acids. The germline V gene has CDR1 SGHAT and CDR2 FQDESV (reference sequence). The CDR3 protein is CASSLREPYEQYF. The CDR3 DNA sequence: TGTGCCAGCAGCTTACGAGAGCCCTACGAGCAGTACTTC.

This clone occurred once. The V and J genes are TRBV6-5 and TRBJ1-2; 8 bases are a match to TRBD1. Per germline, CDR1 MNHEY and CDR2 SVGAGI. CDR3 length: 15 residues. V was pared by 7 bases and J by 5 bases, with 12 bases of the junction left unmatched. The CDR3 coding sequence is TGTGCCAGCAAGGAGGGGACAGGCCCAGGATATGGCTACACCTTC. This sequence encodes CASKEGTGPGYGYTF.

The chain carries TRBV7-9 and TRBJ1-2; a weak D match, TRBD1 (5 bases). This CDR3 spans 13 amino acids. Looked up from germline, CDR1 is SEHNR and CDR2 is FQNEAQ (reference sequence). Trimming shortened V by 5 bases and J by 6 bases, and 13 bases separated the two germline ends. CDR3: CASSPGQTHGYTF. The DNA for the CDR3 is TGTGCCAGCAGCCCAGGGCAGACCCATGGCTACACCTTC.

This chain connects TRBV27 to TRBJ1-5; no clear D gene. With 2 bases removed from V and 6 bases from J, the gap between germline ends came to 8 bases. The CDR3 is 13 amino acids. The germline gives CDR1 MNHEY, CDR2 SMNVEV (reference sequence). In nucleotides, the CDR3 is TGTGCCAGCAGTTTAAATGGAGGTCAGCCCCAGCATTTT. Protein sequence: CASSLNGGQPQHF.

This chain joins TRBV5-4 and TRBJ2-7; TRBD1 aligns across 8 bases. This CDR3 is built from 14 residues. The V gene's germline CDR1 is SGHNT and CDR2 YYREEE (reference sequence). V gave up 4 bases and J gave up 0 bases; unmatched junction bases: 3. The CDR3 nucleotides are TGTGCCAGCAGCAGGACAGGGACCTCCTACGAGCAGTACTTC. This codes for CASSRTGTSYEQYF.

The chain employs TRBV15 and TRBJ2-3, with 9 bases lining up with TRBD2. Germline CDR1 is LNHNV and CDR2 is YYDKDF (reference sequence). CDR3 length equals 17 residues. V dropped 0 bases and J dropped 7; count of bases not matched to a gene: 11. The CDR3 DNA is TGTGCCACCAGCAGAGAGGGTGGGCGGGAGGGCCTTTATACGCAGTATTTT. This codes for CATSREGGREGLYTQYF.

The CDR3 region is CASSFEITNEKLFF. For the CDR3, the DNA is TGTGCCAGCAGCTTTGAGATAACTAATGAAAAACTGTTTTTT. The chain uses TRBV5-4 and TRBJ1-4; D gene unclear. From germline, CDR1 is SGHNT and CDR2 YYREEE (reference sequence). Trimming stripped 2 bases from V and 1 base from J, with 6 bases between. The CDR3 length is 14 residues.

The chain couples TRBV19 to TRBJ2-1; 8 nucleotides align to TRBD2. V lost 8 bases and J lost 0; bases outside the gene matches: 6. The CDR3 sequence is 15 residues long. CDR1 LNHDA and CDR2 SQIVND come from the germline V gene (reference sequence). The CDR3 reads CASSTSANSYNEQFF. The CDR3 bases are TGTGCCAGTTCGACTAGCGCTAACTCCTACAATGAGCAGTTCTTC.

The rearrangement uses TRBV11-2 and TRBJ2-7; possibly TRBD2 for D (5 bases). The V end lost 2 bases, the J end lost 1 base, and 12 bases lay between the germline ends. Looked up from germline, CDR1 is SGHAT and CDR2 is FQNNGV. The CDR3 runs 15 residues. The CDR3 DNA reads TGTGCCAGCAGCTTAAAGGTCTCGGGATCCTACGAGCAGTACTTC. Translated, it gives CASSLKVSGSYEQYF.

This chain uses TRBV7-9 with TRBJ1-2, with D unresolved. Germline CDR1 reads SEHNR; CDR2 reads FQNEAQ (reference sequence). Trimming pared 1 base from V and 0 bases from J, leaving 6 bases between. The CDR3 has 14 residues. The CDR3 nucleotides read TGTGCCAGCAGCTTAGTGCAAGCTAACTATGGCTACACCTTC. It specifies CASSLVQANYGYTF. Full variable domain (missing parts from reference TRBV7-9 and TRBJ1-2): DTGVSQNPRHKITKRGQNVTFRCDPISEHNRLYWYRQTLGQGPEFLTYFQNEAQLEKSRLLSDRFSAERPKGSFSTLEIQRTEQGDSAMYLCASSLVQANYGYTFGSGTRLTVV.

V is TRBV27 and J is TRBJ2-3; tentatively, D is TRBD2 (6 bases). V was cut by 5 bases and J by 4 bases, with 19 bases left in between. Germline CDR1 reads MNHEY; CDR2 reads SMNVEV (reference sequence). This CDR3 is built from 16 residues. CDR3: CASSIGILASPDTQYF. The CDR3 coding sequence is TGTGCCAGCAGTATAGGAATCCTAGCGTCCCCAGATACGCAGTATTTT.

Concerning this clone: This same CDR3 is encoded by further DNA sequences in the sample. The CDR3 region has the DNA TGCAGCGTTGAGCTTCGGGCTTACGAGCAGTACTTC. This codes for CSVELRAYEQYF. The chain employs TRBV29-1 and TRBJ2-7; D not certain. CDR1 is SQVTM, CDR2 ANQGSEA, per germline. V was clipped by 3 bases and J by 4 bases, with 10 bases between them. This CDR3 is 12 amino acids long.

V gene TRBV12-5 combines with J gene TRBJ2-1, with D tentatively TRBD2 (6 bases). This CDR3 spans 12 amino acids. Looked up from germline, CDR1 is LGHNT and CDR2 is FRNRAP. The V end lost 6 bases, the J end lost 9 bases, and 12 bases lay between the germline ends. Here the CDR3 DNA reads TGTGCTAGTGGACGACTAGTGAGTGAGCAGTTCTTC. Encoded protein: CASGRLVSEQFF.

This chain connects TRBV7-9 to TRBJ2-1; 8 bases fit TRBD2. V lost 1 base to trimming and J lost 5 bases; unmatched junction nucleotides: 4. The CDR3 consists of 15 residues. Germline values: CDR1 SEHNR, CDR2 FQNEAQ (reference sequence). The CDR3 here is CASSLGTSKHNEQFF. The CDR3 DNA sequence: TGTGCCAGCAGCTTAGGGACTAGCAAGCACAATGAGCAGTTCTTC.

The CDR3: CASSQEASGSTDTQYF. CDR3 bases: TGCGCCAGCAGCCAAGAGGCTAGCGGAAGCACAGATACGCAGTATTTT. The V call is TRBV4-3, the J call TRBJ2-3, with 7 nucleotides matching TRBD2. In germline, CDR1 is LGHNA, CDR2 YSLEER. The CDR3 is 16 amino acids. J lost 0 bases, V lost 0 bases, and 3 bases had no gene match.